Listed below are T cell receptor beta chains from one sample, sequenced in a study of Ad26.COV2.S vaccination and SARS-CoV-2 variants. Assay used: immunoSEQ multiplex PCR; TCRdb lists only in-frame clones, some missing. The sample holds hundreds of thousands of clones, around 90% seen once. Material: peripheral blood, obtained in a trial of Ad26.COV2.S vaccine versus placebo. These TCRs come from a person aged 18-60 years who received the Ad26.COV2.S COVID-19 vaccine or a placebo. The CDR3 runs from the conserved cysteine through the conserved F or W. Each record gives: clone size, V gene, J gene, D gene, CDR3 protein, CDR3 DNA. D genes are given only for firm matches. Expanded clones get a size class; other rows say once, few or many, or leave the size out.

clone_size: once
v_call: TRBV5-1
j_call: TRBJ1-1
d_call: TRBD1
cdr3_aa: CASSPIGQGGDTEAFF
cdr3_nt: TGCGCCAGCAGCCCTATAGGACAGGGTGGAGACACTGAAGCTTTCTTT

clone_size: -
v_call: TRBV2
j_call: TRBJ2-7
d_call: TRBD1
cdr3_aa: CATRTGSYEQYF
cdr3_nt: TGTGCCACCCGGACAGGATCCTACGAGCAGTACTTC

clone_size: medium-sized
v_call: TRBV9
j_call: TRBJ2-3
d_call: -
cdr3_aa: CASSGTGFGADTQYF
cdr3_nt: TGTGCCAGCAGCGGAACAGGGTTTGGGGCAGATACGCAGTATTTT

clone_size: -
v_call: TRBV27
j_call: TRBJ1-4
d_call: TRBD1
cdr3_aa: CASSHLTGTKLFF
cdr3_nt: TGTGCCAGCAGTCACTTGACAGGGACCAAACTGTTTTTT

clone_size: -
v_call: TRBV28
j_call: TRBJ1-2
d_call: TRBD1
cdr3_aa: CASSSPGQDIYGYTF
cdr3_nt: TGTGCCAGCAGTAGCCCTGGACAGGACATCTATGGCTACACCTTC

clone_size: -
v_call: TRBV3-1/TRBV3-2
j_call: TRBJ2-1
d_call: TRBD2
cdr3_aa: CASSPLAGVGDEQFF
cdr3_nt: TGTGCCAGCAGCCCTCTAGCGGGGGTTGGCGATGAGCAGTTCTTC

clone_size: -
v_call: TRBV15
j_call: TRBJ2-5
d_call: TRBD1
cdr3_aa: CATSLRQGMGETQYF
cdr3_nt: TGTGCCACCAGCCTACGACAGGGGATGGGAGAGACCCAGTACTTC

clone_size: -
v_call: TRBV5-6
j_call: TRBJ2-1
d_call: TRBD1
cdr3_aa: CASSLVGQGPSNEQFF
cdr3_nt: TGTGCCAGCAGCTTGGTGGGACAGGGGCCCTCCAATGAGCAGTTCTTC

clone_size: -
v_call: TRBV5-1
j_call: TRBJ2-1
d_call: -
cdr3_aa: CASSLSPGVEQFF
cdr3_nt: TGCGCCAGCAGCTTGTCGCCGGGAGTTGAGCAGTTCTTC

clone_size: -
v_call: TRBV4-3
j_call: TRBJ1-2
d_call: -
cdr3_aa: CASSQDPSYGYTF
cdr3_nt: TGCGCCAGCAGCCAAGATCCCAGCTATGGCTACACCTTC

clone_size: -
v_call: TRBV12-3/TRBV12-4
j_call: TRBJ2-7
d_call: -
cdr3_aa: CASSRVGEQYF
cdr3_nt: TGTGCCAGCAGTCGGGTAGGCGAGCAGTACTTC

clone_size: -
v_call: TRBV7-2
j_call: TRBJ2-3
d_call: TRBD2
cdr3_aa: CASSSGGPRSDTQYF
cdr3_nt: TGTGCCAGCAGCTCGGGGGGACCCCGGTCAGATACGCAGTATTTT

clone_size: -
v_call: TRBV4-3
j_call: TRBJ2-3
d_call: -
cdr3_aa: CASSQGVAGSTDTQYF
cdr3_nt: TGCGCCAGCAGCCAAGGAGTGGCAGGGAGCACAGATACGCAGTATTTT

clone_size: -
v_call: TRBV19
j_call: TRBJ2-7
d_call: -
cdr3_aa: CASRGGQSYEQYF
cdr3_nt: TGTGCCAGTAGGGGGGGACAGTCCTACGAGCAGTACTTC

clone_size: -
v_call: TRBV12-5
j_call: TRBJ2-1
d_call: TRBD2
cdr3_aa: CASGLVVSSGPDNEQFF
cdr3_nt: TGTGCTAGTGGTTTGGTAGTCTCTAGCGGGCCCGACAATGAGCAGTTCTTC

clone_size: once
v_call: TRBV28
j_call: TRBJ1-4
d_call: -
cdr3_aa: CASNSRVANEKLFF
cdr3_nt: TGTGCCAGCAACAGCCGGGTCGCTAATGAAAAACTGTTTTTT

clone_size: -
v_call: TRBV29-1
j_call: TRBJ2-7
d_call: -
cdr3_aa: CSVGHDSYEQYF
cdr3_nt: TGCAGCGTTGGGCACGACTCCTACGAGCAGTACTTC

clone_size: -
v_call: TRBV3-1/TRBV3-2
j_call: TRBJ1-1
d_call: -
cdr3_aa: CASSQDGTSLTNTEAFF
cdr3_nt: TGTGCCAGCAGCCAAGACGGGACCTCGCTGACGAACACTGAAGCTTTCTTT

clone_size: once
v_call: TRBV29-1
j_call: TRBJ2-1
d_call: TRBD2
cdr3_aa: CSGSSGIPRSSYNEQFF
cdr3_nt: TGCAGCGGTTCTAGCGGGATCCCCAGGAGCTCCTACAATGAGCAGTTCTTC

clone_size: -
v_call: TRBV28
j_call: TRBJ1-1
d_call: TRBD1
cdr3_aa: CASRFPGQGLTEAFF
cdr3_nt: TGTGCCAGCAGGTTCCCGGGACAGGGCTTAACTGAAGCTTTCTTT

clone_size: -
v_call: TRBV7-2
j_call: TRBJ1-1
d_call: TRBD1
cdr3_aa: CASSLRRQGIAFF
cdr3_nt: TGTGCCAGCAGCTTACGTCGACAGGGAATAGCTTTCTTT

clone_size: -
v_call: TRBV10-3
j_call: TRBJ2-7
d_call: -
cdr3_aa: CAISDSYEQYF
cdr3_nt: TGTGCCATCAGTGACTCCTACGAGCAGTACTTC

clone_size: -
v_call: TRBV5-6
j_call: TRBJ2-1
d_call: -
cdr3_aa: CASSDLTSYEQFF
cdr3_nt: TGTGCCAGCAGCGACCTCACTAGTTATGAGCAGTTCTTC

clone_size: -
v_call: TRBV5-1
j_call: TRBJ1-2
d_call: -
cdr3_aa: CASSLDGVGYGYTF
cdr3_nt: TGCGCCAGCAGCTTGGACGGGGTTGGCTATGGCTACACCTTC

clone_size: -
v_call: TRBV5-4
j_call: TRBJ1-1
d_call: -
cdr3_aa: CASSLTTGENTEAFF
cdr3_nt: TGTGCCAGCAGCCTCACGACAGGTGAGAACACTGAAGCTTTCTTT

clone_size: -
v_call: TRBV5-6
j_call: TRBJ2-1
d_call: TRBD2
cdr3_aa: CASSLFLRESIPDGQFF
cdr3_nt: TGTGCCAGCAGCTTGTTTCTGCGGGAGAGTATTCCGGACGGGCAGTTCTTC

clone_size: -
v_call: TRBV21-1
j_call: TRBJ2-7
d_call: -
cdr3_aa: CASSPGQGDGYEQYF
cdr3_nt: TGTGCCAGCAGCCCAGGACAGGGAGACGGCTACGAGCAGTACTTC

clone_size: -
v_call: TRBV30
j_call: TRBJ2-6
d_call: -
cdr3_aa: CAWSPGTGANVLTF
cdr3_nt: TGTGCCTGGAGTCCGGGGACTGGGGCCAACGTCCTGACTTTC

clone_size: -
v_call: TRBV6-6
j_call: TRBJ1-2
d_call: -
cdr3_aa: CASRNTRTENYGYTF
cdr3_nt: TGTGCCAGCAGAAACACCCGAACAGAAAACTATGGCTACACCTTC

clone_size: -
v_call: TRBV15
j_call: TRBJ2-2
d_call: -
cdr3_aa: CATSRVGPGTGELFF
cdr3_nt: TGTGCCACCAGCAGAGTGGGCCCAGGGACCGGGGAGCTGTTTTTT

clone_size: -
v_call: TRBV3-1/TRBV3-2
j_call: TRBJ2-7
d_call: TRBD2
cdr3_aa: CASSLGLAGFYEQYF
cdr3_nt: TGTGCCAGCAGCCTAGGACTAGCGGGGTTCTACGAGCAGTACTTC

clone_size: -
v_call: TRBV19
j_call: TRBJ2-2
d_call: TRBD2
cdr3_aa: CASSLLAGGNTGELFF
cdr3_nt: TGTGCCAGTAGCTTGCTAGCGGGAGGGAACACCGGGGAGCTGTTTTTT

clone_size: -
v_call: TRBV10-3
j_call: TRBJ2-7
d_call: -
cdr3_aa: CAISARDLSYEQYF
cdr3_nt: TGTGCCATCAGTGCAAGGGACTTATCCTACGAGCAGTACTTC

clone_size: -
v_call: TRBV18
j_call: TRBJ1-2
d_call: -
cdr3_aa: CASSGTYGYTF
cdr3_nt: TGTGCCAGCTCGGGGACTTATGGCTACACCTTC

clone_size: -
v_call: TRBV11-2
j_call: TRBJ2-7
d_call: -
cdr3_aa: CASSLAAGPYEQYF
cdr3_nt: TGTGCCAGCAGCTTAGCTGCGGGACCCTACGAGCAGTACTTC

clone_size: once
v_call: TRBV12-5
j_call: TRBJ1-2
d_call: -
cdr3_aa: CASGEADPYGYTF
cdr3_nt: TGTGCTAGTGGCGAGGCGGATCCCTATGGCTACACCTTC

clone_size: -
v_call: TRBV5-1
j_call: TRBJ2-1
d_call: -
cdr3_aa: CASSPDGSPYNEQFF
cdr3_nt: TGCGCCAGCAGTCCAGACGGGAGTCCCTACAATGAGCAGTTCTTC

clone_size: -
v_call: TRBV3-1/TRBV3-2
j_call: TRBJ2-7
d_call: -
cdr3_aa: CASSLLGSYEQYF
cdr3_nt: TGTGCCAGCAGCCTCCTGGGCTCCTACGAGCAGTACTTC

clone_size: -
v_call: TRBV6-1
j_call: TRBJ2-3
d_call: -
cdr3_aa: CASSERTGDTQYF
cdr3_nt: TGTGCCAGCAGTGAAAGGACGGGGGATACGCAGTATTTT

clone_size: -
v_call: TRBV28
j_call: TRBJ2-7
d_call: -
cdr3_aa: CASSLGNVLLTYEQYF
cdr3_nt: TGTGCCAGCAGTTTAGGTAATGTTCTCTTAACCTACGAGCAGTACTTC

clone_size: once
v_call: TRBV2
j_call: TRBJ2-7
d_call: TRBD2
cdr3_aa: CASRGAGSGSSYEQYF
cdr3_nt: TGTGCCAGCAGGGGGGCGGGCAGCGGGAGCTCCTACGAGCAGTACTTC

clone_size: -
v_call: TRBV30
j_call: TRBJ2-7
d_call: TRBD2
cdr3_aa: CAWSFSPGTSGFPAYEQYF
cdr3_nt: TGTGCCTGGAGTTTCTCCCCTGGGACTAGCGGATTTCCCGCCTACGAGCAGTACTTC

clone_size: -
v_call: TRBV4-3
j_call: TRBJ2-1
d_call: TRBD1
cdr3_aa: CASSQSGQGHLSQFF
cdr3_nt: TGCGCCAGCAGCCAATCCGGACAGGGGCATCTCTCGCAGTTCTTC

clone_size: -
v_call: TRBV4-3
j_call: TRBJ2-1
d_call: -
cdr3_aa: CASSLGTAAGAHNEQFF
cdr3_nt: TGCGCCAGCAGCCTCGGGACAGCAGCGGGGGCCCACAATGAGCAGTTCTTC

clone_size: -
v_call: TRBV19
j_call: TRBJ2-7
d_call: TRBD2
cdr3_aa: CASASGSSVSEQYF
cdr3_nt: TGTGCCAGTGCTAGCGGGAGTTCCGTTTCCGAGCAGTACTTC

clone_size: -
v_call: TRBV10-1
j_call: TRBJ2-1
d_call: TRBD1
cdr3_aa: CASSGPGGGGRSYNEQFF
cdr3_nt: TGCGCCAGCAGTGGACCAGGGGGCGGTGGACGGTCCTACAATGAGCAGTTCTTC

clone_size: -
v_call: TRBV30
j_call: TRBJ2-3
d_call: TRBD2
cdr3_aa: CAWSAGTSGSGPSTDTQYF
cdr3_nt: TGTGCCTGGAGTGCGGGGACTAGCGGGAGTGGGCCTAGCACAGATACGCAGTATTTT

clone_size: -
v_call: TRBV10-3
j_call: TRBJ2-5
d_call: -
cdr3_aa: CAISESGKPSQYF
cdr3_nt: TGTGCCATCAGTGAGTCGGGGAAGCCTAGCCAGTACTTC

clone_size: -
v_call: TRBV24-1
j_call: TRBJ1-2
d_call: -
cdr3_aa: CATSDFPQGRDGYTF
cdr3_nt: TGTGCCACCAGTGATTTCCCCCAGGGTAGAGATGGCTACACCTTC

clone_size: -
v_call: TRBV15
j_call: TRBJ2-5
d_call: -
cdr3_aa: CATSGGTEYQETQYF
cdr3_nt: TGTGCCACCAGCGGTGGGACGGAATACCAAGAGACCCAGTACTTC

clone_size: few
v_call: TRBV9
j_call: TRBJ2-7
d_call: TRBD1
cdr3_aa: CASSVAPGQAYEQYF
cdr3_nt: TGTGCCAGCAGCGTAGCTCCGGGACAGGCCTACGAGCAGTACTTC

clone_size: -
v_call: TRBV20-1
j_call: TRBJ2-7
d_call: -
cdr3_aa: CSATDWDEQYF
cdr3_nt: TGCAGTGCTACCGACTGGGACGAGCAGTACTTC

clone_size: -
v_call: TRBV7-7
j_call: TRBJ2-1
d_call: TRBD2
cdr3_aa: CASSSGTSRLNEQFF
cdr3_nt: TGTGCTAGCAGCTCCGGGACTAGCCGACTCAATGAGCAGTTCTTC